The next 16 T cell receptor beta chains were all read from a single sample in a study of CD8+ T cells in alopecia areata. Isolated RNA was reverse transcribed into cDNA used as the sequencing template. The table came from immunoSEQ multiplex PCR; TCRdb's copy has only in-frame clones and leaves some out. Among around 100,000 clones listed, 55% were seen once. The material sequenced was CD4+ T cells sorted from blood. These receptor sequences come from a human donor in good health.

The chain joins TRBV5-1 to TRBJ2-1, with D possibly TRBD2 on 5 matching bases. Trimming removed 0 bases from V and 10 bases from J, with 14 bases in between. CDR3 size: 14 residues. Germline V CDR1 and CDR2: SGHRS, YFSETQ. The CDR3 spells CASSLVAGTLEQFF. CDR3 sequence (DNA): TGCGCCAGCAGCTTGGTTGCGGGTACTCTGGAGCAGTTCTTC.

The V gene is TRBV15, the J gene TRBJ2-2, with TRBD1 identical over 7 bases. Germline V CDR1 and CDR2: LNHNV, YYDKDF (reference sequence). Trimming removed 4 bases from V and 6 bases from J; junction bases left unmatched: 8. The CDR3 is made up of 15 amino acids. The CDR3 protein is CATSKETGRAGELFF. In DNA form, the CDR3 reads TGTGCCACCAGCAAGGAGACAGGGAGAGCCGGGGAGCTGTTTTTT.

This rearrangement joins TRBV30 to TRBJ2-2; TRBD1 aligns across 7 bases. Germline V gene lookup returns CDR1 GTSNPN and CDR2 SVGIG (reference sequence). The length of the CDR3 is 14 residues. The V gene end was trimmed by 5 bases and the J gene end by 2 bases; junction bases not matched to a gene: 5. CDR3: CAWGGQANTGELFF. CDR3 sequence (DNA): TGTGCCTGGGGAGGACAGGCCAACACCGGGGAGCTGTTTTTT.

This rearrangement joins TRBV5-1 to TRBJ2-1; TRBD2 matches 8 bases. V lost 4 bases, J lost 13 bases, and 10 bases stayed unmatched. Germline loops: CDR1 SGHRS, CDR2 YFSETQ. The CDR3 loop spans 13 amino acids. The DNA of the CDR3 is TGCGCCAGCAGCCCCGAGATAGCGGGAAAACAGTTCTTC. It is translated as CASSPEIAGKQFF.

The rearrangement uses TRBV4-1 and TRBJ2-5; 8 bases line up with TRBD2. Germline CDR1 and CDR2: MGHRA and YSYEKL. The CDR3 spans 17 residues. V shed 0 bases, J shed 4 bases, and the junction held 10 bases outside the gene matches. CDR3 bases: TGCGCCAGCAGCCAAGAACCGGGACCCGGGAGGGGAGAGACCCAGTACTTC. It is translated as CASSQEPGPGRGETQYF.

This clone was picked up one time. The chain recombines TRBV30 with TRBJ1-1; possibly TRBD1 for D (5 bases). There are 12 residues in the CDR3. V was clipped by 4 bases and J by 7 bases, with 13 bases between them. Germline V lookup: CDR1 GTSNPN, CDR2 SVGIG (reference sequence). The CDR3 here is CAWTPLGVEAFF. The DNA for the CDR3 is TGTGCCTGGACCCCCTTGGGGGTTGAAGCTTTCTTT.

The V and J genes are TRBV18 and TRBJ2-7; 8 bases align to TRBD1. The germline CDR1 and CDR2 sequences are KGHSH and LQKENI. This CDR3 region has 14 residues. With V trimmed by 3 bases and J by 4 bases, 5 bases remained unmatched. The CDR3 sequence: CASSPSYRGYEQYF. The CDR3, as DNA: TGTGCCAGCTCACCTAGTTACAGGGGGTACGAGCAGTACTTC.

The V and J genes are TRBV7-9 and TRBJ2-3; 8 bases match TRBD2. V shed 4 bases, J shed 9 bases, and the junction held 12 bases outside the gene matches. This CDR3 region has 15 residues. Looked up from germline, CDR1 is SEHNR and CDR2 is FQNEAQ (reference sequence). This CDR3 reads CASSSPGTRGGTQYF. CDR3 nucleotides: TGTGCCAGCAGCTCCCCCGGGACTAGGGGCGGCACGCAGTATTTT. Drawing the rest from reference TRBV7-9 and TRBJ2-3, the complete variable domain is DTGVSQNPRHKITKRGQNVTFRCDPISEHNRLYWYRQTLGQGPEFLTYFQNEAQLEKSRLLSDRFSAERPKGSFSTLEIQRTEQGDSAMYLCASSSPGTRGGTQYFGPGTRLTVL.

V usage is TRBV27 and J usage is TRBJ1-2; D might be TRBD1 (6 bases). Trimming pared 6 bases from V and 6 bases from J, leaving 14 bases between. Germline V gene data show CDR1 as MNHEY and CDR2 as SMNVEV (reference sequence). The length of the CDR3 is 13 residues. Here the CDR3 reads CASSGTGYHGYTF. The CDR3 coding sequence is TGTGCCAGCAGCGGAACAGGGTACCATGGCTACACCTTC.

The V gene is TRBV5-1, the J gene TRBJ2-7, with a possible D match to TRBD2 (5 bases). V was pared by 0 bases and J by 4 bases, with 14 bases between. This CDR3 spans 15 amino acids. CDR1 and CDR2 (germline): SGHRS, YFSETQ. The CDR3 DNA sequence: TGCGCCAGCAGCTTGGAACCGGGGAAAATGTACGAGCAGTACTTC. This codes for CASSLEPGKMYEQYF.

In its sample, this clone was seen a few times. The gene calls are TRBV6-5 and TRBJ2-7; D unresolved. CDR3 length: 15 residues. Germline V gene sequence: CDR1 MNHEY, CDR2 SVGAGI. Trimming removed 6 bases at V and 4 bases at J, with 19 bases between. The CDR3 region has the DNA TGTGCCAGCAGATCCCCTCCTGGGAAGGGATACGAGCAGTACTTC. It yields the protein CASRSPPGKGYEQYF.

This clone was observed many times. The chain carries TRBV5-6 and TRBJ2-7; no clear D gene. Trimming took 0 bases from V and 0 from J, leaving 4 bases between them. The CDR3 is 13 amino acids. Germline V gene sequence: CDR1 SGHDT, CDR2 YYEEEE. CDR3 sequence (DNA): TGTGCCAGCAGCTTGGGCAGCTCCTACGAGCAGTACTTC. It encodes CASSLGSSYEQYF.

In its sample, this clone was seen once. V and J are TRBV5-1 and TRBJ2-5; D is undetermined. V lost 5 bases and J 1 base, leaving 33 bases between the germline ends. The germline V gene encodes CDR1 SGHRS and CDR2 YFSETQ. This CDR3 spans 21 amino acids. In DNA form, the CDR3 reads TGCGCCAGCAGAGCTCGACTCCTCGTGTCGGGCTCAAACCCTGGCCAAGAGACCCAGTACTTC. Its protein product is CASRARLLVSGSNPGQETQYF.

This chain joins TRBV7-2 and TRBJ2-7; D ambiguous. Trimming took off 1 base at V and 2 bases at J, with 12 bases between the two ends. The CDR3 is 15 amino acids. The germline V gene has CDR1 SGHTA and CDR2 FQGNSA. The CDR3 DNA reads as TGTGCCAGCAGCTTAGAGGCCAAGCCGACCTACGAGCAGTACTTC. Translating it yields CASSLEAKPTYEQYF. The whole variable domain, remainder taken from reference TRBV7-2 and TRBJ2-7, is GAGVSQSPSNKVTEKGKDVELRCDPISGHTALYWYRQSLGQGLEFLIYFQGNSAPDKSGLPSDRFSAERTGGSVSTLTIQRTQQEDSAVYLCASSLEAKPTYEQYFGPGTRLTVT.

The V gene is TRBV2, the J gene TRBJ2-7, with D hard to call. Trimming shortened V by 7 bases and J by 0 bases, and 13 bases separated the two germline ends. Looked up from germline, CDR1 is SNHLY and CDR2 is FYNNEI. CDR3 length: 14 residues. CDR3 DNA sequence: TGTGCCAGCATGGGTGGCAGGTCCTCCTACGAGCAGTACTTC. It specifies CASMGGRSSYEQYF.

The V call is TRBV11-1, the J call TRBJ1-5; 8 bases fit TRBD1. The V segment lost 5 bases and the J segment 6 bases; nucleotides outside the gene matches: 6. CDR1 and CDR2 from the germline V gene are SGHAT and FQDESV (reference sequence). This CDR3 comprises 14 residues. Here the CDR3 reads CASSLGQGGQPQHF. For the CDR3, the DNA is TGTGCCAGCAGCCTCGGACAGGGTGGTCAGCCCCAGCATTTT.